The present entry profiles one T cell receptor (beta chain) with its context. This record belongs to a study of technical replicates of blood from several donors. J gave up 2 bases and V 3 bases, and 2 bases lay outside the gene matches. The germline V gene encodes CDR1 SGDLS and CDR2 YYNGEE. The CDR3 contains 15 residues. Only in-frame clones appear in the TCRdb table, and some are missing; sequencing was by immunoSEQ multiplex PCR. The sample shows some 62,000 clones, approximately 86% of them seen only once. This receptor was taken from a human donor in good health. Some clones in this sample may be carry-over from other donors' samples. The sample was PBMCs. The chain employs TRBV9 and TRBJ2-3, with 11 bases identical to TRBD2. The CDR3, as DNA: TGTGCCAGCAGCGCGGGACTAGCGGTCACAGATACGCAGTATTTT. It translates to CASSAGLAVTDTQYF.